This T cell receptor (beta chain) appears in the sequencing data of a study of T-cell memory formation after mild COVID-19. TCRdb re-called the 5' RACE reads through MiXCR, storing one row per CDR3 protein. The profile covers 350,000 to 450,000 distinct CDR3 sequences, with around 28% appearing a single time and about 13% taken by the ten largest. Germline V gene sequence: CDR1 SGHVS, CDR2 FNYEAQ. V was trimmed by 5 bases and J by 9 bases, leaving 13 bases between them. CDR3 length: 12 residues. Sequenced sample: PBMCs or a T cell subset sorted from them (not recorded which). The clonotype originates from an adult woman who had mild COVID-19 (a few samples of this study predate the infection). Cell type and time point are not known. The chain combines TRBV7-6 with TRBJ1-2; no firm D call. CDR3 residues: CASSEAGWRYTF. CDR3 sequence (DNA): TGTGCCAGCAGCGAAGCGGGGTGGCGCTACACCTTC.